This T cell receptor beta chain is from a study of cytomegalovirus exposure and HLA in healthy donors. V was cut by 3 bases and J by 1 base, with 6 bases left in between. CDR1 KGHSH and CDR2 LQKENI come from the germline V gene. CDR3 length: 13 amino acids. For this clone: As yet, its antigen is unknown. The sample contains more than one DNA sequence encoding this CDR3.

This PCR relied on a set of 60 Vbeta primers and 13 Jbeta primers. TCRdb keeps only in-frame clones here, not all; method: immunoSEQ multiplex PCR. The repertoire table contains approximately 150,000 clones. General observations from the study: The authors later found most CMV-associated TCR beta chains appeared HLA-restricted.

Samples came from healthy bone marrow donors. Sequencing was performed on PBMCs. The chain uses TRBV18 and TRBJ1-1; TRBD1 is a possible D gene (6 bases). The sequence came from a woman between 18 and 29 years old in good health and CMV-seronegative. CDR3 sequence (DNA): TGTGCCAGCTCACCGGGACAGAACACTGAAGCTTTCTTT. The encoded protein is CASSPGQNTEAFF.